The 21 T cell receptor beta chains below all came from one sample that was sequenced in a study of cytomegalovirus exposure and HLA in healthy donors. 13 Jbeta primers and 60 Vbeta primers were used for the PCR. Assay used: immunoSEQ multiplex PCR; TCRdb lists only in-frame clones, some missing. The data show about 140,000 clones, 75% to 90% seen once. Sample: PBMCs. The receptor set was obtained from a woman aged 50 to 60 in good health and CMV-seropositive.

The chain joins TRBV25-1 to TRBJ2-3; TRBD2 agrees at 7 bases. Germline lookup yields CDR1 MGHDK and CDR2 SYGVNS. The CDR3 loop spans 16 amino acids. The trim removed 1 base at V and 1 base at J, leaving 5 bases unmatched. The CDR3 here is CASSELSSGRTDTQYF. The DNA of the CDR3 is TGTGCCAGCAGTGAATTAAGTAGCGGGCGCACAGATACGCAGTATTTT.

The chain has TRBV6-1 and TRBJ1-6; 7 nucleotides align to TRBD1. CDR1 MNHNS and CDR2 SASEGT come from the germline V gene. Trimming took 5 bases from V and 7 from J; bases not matched to a gene: 8. The CDR3 contains 15 residues. CDR3 sequence: CASSIQDRPNSPLHF. CDR3 sequence (DNA): TGTGCCAGCAGTATCCAGGACAGGCCCAATTCACCCCTCCACTTT.

The V gene is TRBV28, the J gene TRBJ2-2, with 13 bases identical to TRBD2. The length of the CDR3 is 21 residues. V gave up 6 bases and J gave up 4 bases; unmatched junction bases: 20. Germline values: CDR1 MDHEN, CDR2 SYDVKM. The CDR3 reads CASSPWGPTSGRALGTGELFF. The CDR3 DNA is TGTGCCAGCAGCCCCTGGGGTCCCACTAGCGGGAGGGCCCTGGGCACCGGGGAGCTGTTTTTT.

This sequence joins TRBV4-3 and TRBJ2-2; tentatively, D is TRBD1 (6 bases). Germline loops: CDR1 LGHNA, CDR2 YSLEER. This CDR3 is 14 amino acids long. The V gene lost 4 bases and the J gene lost 7 bases, with 13 bases spanning the gap. DNA of the CDR3: TGCGCCAGCAGCCGAAACAGGGCGGGCGGGGAGCTGTTTTTT. Its protein is CASSRNRAGGELFF.

This clone has only a few counts. J is TRBJ2-7 and V is TRBV30; D is possibly TRBD1 (6 bases). The germline CDR1 and CDR2 sequences are GTSNPN and SVGIG (reference sequence). V was clipped by 2 bases and J by 0 bases, with 14 bases between them. This CDR3 spans 15 amino acids. CDR3 sequence (DNA): TGTGCCTGGAGTCGGAACAGGGTTCTCTCCTACGAGCAGTACTTC. It yields the protein CAWSRNRVLSYEQYF.

The DNA of the CDR3 is TGTGCCAGCAGGGATGGGACTTCGGGTGGCTACACCTTC. It translates to CASRDGTSGGYTF. This sequence joins TRBV7-6 and TRBJ1-2; possibly TRBD1 for D (5 bases). The V gene lost 6 bases and the J gene lost 7 bases, with 15 bases spanning the gap. Germline V gene lookup returns CDR1 SGHVS and CDR2 FNYEAQ. This CDR3 contains 13 residues. The whole variable domain, remainder taken from reference TRBV7-6 and TRBJ1-2, is GAGVSQSPRYKVTKRGQDVALRCDPISGHVSLYWYRQALGQGPEFLTYFNYEAQQDKSGLPNDRFSAERPEGSISTLTIQRTEQRDSAMYRCASRDGTSGGYTFGSGTRLTVV.

The chain joins TRBV4-1 to TRBJ2-3; no reliable D call. CDR1 and CDR2 (germline): MGHRA, YSYEKL. The CDR3 runs 17 residues. V dropped 4 bases and J dropped 0 bases, with 17 bases sitting between them. CDR3 nucleotides: TGCGCCAGCAGCCCAAGTCTCACAACTACTAGCACAGATACGCAGTATTTT. Translation: CASSPSLTTTSTDTQYF.

The rearrangement uses TRBV11-2 and TRBJ2-1, with a weak D call TRBD2 (6 bases). Germline values: CDR1 SGHAT, CDR2 FQNNGV. V was shortened by 5 bases and J by 5 bases, with 19 bases between the two germline ends. CDR3 length equals 16 residues. The DNA of the CDR3 is TGTGCCAGCAGCCGGACGGGACTGGGAAACCACAATGAGCAGTTCTTC. Translation: CASSRTGLGNHNEQFF.

This clone was recorded once. This sample includes further DNA sequences coding for the same CDR3. This sequence joins TRBV19 and TRBJ2-7; D possibly corresponds to TRBD1 (5 bases). The CDR3 consists of 13 residues. CDR1 and CDR2 (germline): LNHDA, SQIVND (reference sequence). The germline V and J ends were trimmed by 8 bases and 0 bases, with 11 bases remaining between them. CDR3 amino acids: CASSAGNSYEQYF. CDR3 in DNA: TGTGCCAGTTCAGCAGGGAACTCCTACGAGCAGTACTTC.

The chain uses TRBV15 and TRBJ1-1; D uncertain. V was shortened by 0 bases and J by 4 bases, with 12 bases between the two germline ends. This CDR3 contains 15 residues. Germline V gene lookup returns CDR1 LNHNV and CDR2 YYDKDF (reference sequence). CDR3 sequence reads: CATSRDRLVATEAFF. CDR3 nucleotide sequence: TGTGCCACCAGCAGAGACCGACTGGTGGCCACTGAAGCTTTCTTT.

This clone has just one count. The chain links TRBV27 to TRBJ2-5; tentatively, D is TRBD1 (5 bases). The length of the CDR3 is 17 residues. Germline V gene lookup returns CDR1 MNHEY and CDR2 SMNVEV (reference sequence). Trimming removed 2 bases from V and 5 bases from J, with 21 bases in between. CDR3 in amino acids: CASSLGARSGSLETQYF. CDR3 coding DNA: TGTGCCAGCAGTTTAGGGGCTCGGAGTGGGTCCTTGGAGACCCAGTACTTC.

V gene TRBV30 combines with J gene TRBJ2-2; 9 bases line up with TRBD2. Trimming took 2 bases from V and 4 from J; bases not matched to a gene: 11. This CDR3 comprises 17 residues. Germline V lookup: CDR1 GTSNPN, CDR2 SVGIG (reference sequence). The CDR3 bases are TGTGCCTGGAGTATTAAGGGTAGCGGGAGAATCACCGGGGAGCTGTTTTTT. Protein sequence: CAWSIKGSGRITGELFF.

The genes are TRBV5-4 and TRBJ2-1, with 10 bases that match TRBD2. Per the germline V gene, CDR1 is SGHNT and CDR2 is YYREEE (reference sequence). The V segment lost 0 bases and the J segment 4 bases; nucleotides outside the gene matches: 1. The CDR3 runs 15 residues. CDR3 coding DNA: TGTGCCAGCAGCTTGGGAGCGGGGGGGTACAATGAGCAGTTCTTC. This sequence encodes CASSLGAGGYNEQFF.

The rearrangement links TRBV5-1 to TRBJ1-4; D not certain. The V gene's germline CDR1 is SGHRS and CDR2 YFSETQ. The CDR3 runs to 13 residues. Between the trimmed V and J ends, which lost 7 bases and 7 bases, there was a span of 14 bases. The CDR3 is CASSPGSGEKLFF. The CDR3 DNA is TGCGCCAGCTCCCCGGGGTCCGGTGAAAAACTGTTTTTT.

This chain links TRBV30 with TRBJ1-1, with 8 bases aligning to TRBD1. The V gene end was trimmed by 3 bases and the J gene end by 5 bases; junction bases not matched to a gene: 11. The CDR3 extends over 15 amino acids. Germline CDR1 and CDR2: GTSNPN and SVGIG (reference sequence). The CDR3, as DNA: TGTGCCTGGAGACACCAGGGCAGGGGGCGAACTGAAGCTTTCTTT. Amino acid sequence: CAWRHQGRGRTEAFF.

The chain carries TRBV6-1 and TRBJ1-4; D not certain. V gave up 2 bases and J gave up 5 bases, with 12 bases separating them. In germline, CDR1 is MNHNS, CDR2 SASEGT. CDR3 length equals 15 residues. The CDR3 region has the DNA TGTGCCAGCAGTGAAACCGCGGGAAGAAATGAAAAACTGTTTTTT. This translates into CASSETAGRNEKLFF.

The gene calls are TRBV29-1 and TRBJ2-2; 7 bases are a match to TRBD1. V shed 6 bases, J shed 6 bases, and the junction held 10 bases outside the gene matches. Germline V gene lookup returns CDR1 SQVTM and CDR2 ANQGSEA. The CDR3 length is 14 residues. CDR3 sequence (DNA): TGCAGCGTCCAACAGGGGTATGACGCCGGGGAGCTGTTTTTT. As protein: CSVQQGYDAGELFF.

This chain uses TRBV2 with TRBJ1-5; the D gene is possibly TRBD1 (5 bases). This CDR3 region has 14 residues. V gave up 3 bases and J gave up 5 bases, with 11 bases separating them. The germline V gene has CDR1 SNHLY and CDR2 FYNNEI. CDR3 in DNA: TGTGCCAGCAGTGAGCAGGGCGGAGATCAGCCCCAGCATTTT. Translating gives CASSEQGGDQPQHF.

This sequence joins TRBV25-1 and TRBJ2-1, with unresolved D. The V gene lost 4 bases and the J gene lost 3 bases, with 7 bases spanning the gap. CDR1 is MGHDK, CDR2 SYGVNS, per germline. The CDR3 loop spans 13 amino acids. The CDR3 sequence: CASSVQLYNEQFF. The CDR3 nucleotides are TGTGCCAGCAGTGTACAGCTCTACAATGAGCAGTTCTTC.

CDR3 loop: CASSIISTEAFF. CDR3 nucleotides: TGTGCCAGCAGCATAATTTCCACTGAAGCTTTCTTT. The chain is built from TRBV7-2 and TRBJ1-1; D uncertain. The CDR3 covers 12 residues. Deletions cut 5 bases from V and 4 bases from J, with 8 bases between. Looked up from germline, CDR1 is SGHTA and CDR2 is FQGNSA.

Notes on this clone: Other DNA sequences within the sample encode an identical CDR3. The chain joins TRBV5-1 to TRBJ1-6, with TRBD1 identical over 9 bases. The length of the CDR3 is 15 residues. Germline loops: CDR1 SGHRS, CDR2 YFSETQ. V lost 1 base and J lost 5; bases outside the gene matches: 1. The DNA for the CDR3 is TGCGCCAGCAGCTTGAGGACAGGGGATAATTCACCCCTCCACTTT. It encodes CASSLRTGDNSPLHF. Full variable domain (rest looked up from reference TRBV5-1 and TRBJ1-6): KAGVTQTPRYLIKTRGQQVTLSCSPISGHRSVSWYQQTPGQGLQFLFEYFSETQRNKGNFPGRFSGRQFSNSRSEMNVSTLELGDSALYLCASSLRTGDNSPLHFGNGTRLTVT.